This T cell receptor beta chain stems from a study of blood T cell repertoires in COVID-19. Study at large: Samples taken during acute and convalescent COVID-19 were collected in the United States, Italy and Spain. In each case, the material was cDNA or gDNA derived from T cells, B-cell-depleted T cells, or PBMCs.

CDR3 length: 15 amino acids. The J segment lost 4 bases and the V segment lost 7 bases, leaving 9 bases of the junction unmatched. Germline CDR1 and CDR2: MDHEN and SYDVKM. As processed by the authors: Estimated nucleated cell counts came from reference gene primer amplification. Some clones are missing from TCRdb's copy, which holds only in-frame ones; the method was immunoSEQ multiplex PCR. The V and J calls and clone size are taken from that table; D and trimming were inferred from the DNA. The repertoire consists of about 76,000 clones, with roughly 89% occurring once and the leading ten covering around 7.9%.

The V and J genes are TRBV28 and TRBJ2-2, with TRBD2 matching 7 bases. Sequences were obtained from peripheral blood. The clonotype was recovered from a man aged 30-40 years with acute or convalescent COVID-19. CDR3 coding DNA: TGTGCCAGCATGGGGTGGGAGGGTGTCACCGGGGAGCTGTTTTTT. It is translated as CASMGWEGVTGELFF. Full variable domain (remainder filled in from reference TRBV28 and TRBJ2-2): DVKVTQSSRYLVKRTGEKVFLECVQDMDHENMFWYRQDPGLGLRLIYFSYDVKMKEKGDIPEGYSVSREKKERFSLILESASTNQTSMYLCASMGWEGVTGELFFGEGSRLTVL.